Listed here is a single T cell receptor beta chain. Its antigen is undetermined. From the 5' RACE reads, TCRdb called clonotypes with MiXCR, one entry per CDR3 protein. The sample includes about 17,000 distinct CDR3 sequences, less than 2.5% seen only once; the top ten take 6.9%. The source of the sample is a study of beta chain bispecific antibodies for T cell cancers. Regarding the study as a whole: In these mixed samples, most targeted TRBV reads derived from the leukemia cell line.

Either OKT3 anti-CD3 antibody or CD3/CD28 beads expanded T cells from blood mononuclear cells over roughly 3 days. This clonotype was sampled from a human donor in good health. Some clones in this sample may be carry-over from other donors' samples. The sequenced material came from healthy donor T cells cultured with leukemia cells.

The CDR3 DNA sequence: TGTGCCAGTAGCCCGGGGAGCACAGATACGCAGTATTTT. Translating gives CASSPGSTDTQYF. The chain uses TRBV19 and TRBJ2-3; a possible D gene is TRBD2 (5 bases). Germline CDR1 is LNHDA and CDR2 is SQIVND (reference sequence). V was cut by 6 bases and J by 0 bases, with 7 bases left in between. The CDR3 spans 13 residues. Complete variable domain (other parts from reference TRBV19 and TRBJ2-3): DGGITQSPKYLFRKEGQNVTLSCEQNLNHDAMYWYRQDPGQGLRLIYYSQIVNDFQKGDIAEGYSVSREKKESFPLTVTSAQKNPTAFYLCASSPGSTDTQYFGPGTRLTVL.